The 30 T cell receptor beta chains given below trace back to one sample, sequenced in a study of shared clonotypes between healthy human individuals. Measured with immunoSEQ multiplex PCR; TCRdb has only the in-frame clones, and not every one. The data hold hundreds of thousands of clones, with around 96% observed a single time. Naive CD8 cells were CD45RO-negative, positively selected for CCR7, excluding terminally differentiated effector memory CD45RA+ cells. Source material: naive CD8+ T cells sorted from blood. The origin of the receptors is a woman aged 30 to 39 in good health.

The chain recombines TRBV7-6 with TRBJ2-7, with D uncertain. Germline V lookup: CDR1 SGHVS, CDR2 FNYEAQ. Trimming shortened V by 4 bases and J by 3 bases, and 10 bases separated the two germline ends. The CDR3 is 13 amino acids. CDR3 DNA sequence: TGTGCCAGCAGCTCCCGGACCGTCTACGAGCAGTACTTC. Amino acid sequence: CASSSRTVYEQYF.

This clone appeared a single time. The rearrangement joins TRBV7-3 to TRBJ2-7, with D uncertain. CDR3 size: 13 residues. V lost 5 bases and J 4 bases, leaving 12 bases between the germline ends. CDR1 and CDR2 from the germline V gene are SGHTA and FQGTGA. The CDR3 here is CASSLQNSYEQYF. In nucleotides, the CDR3 is TGTGCCAGCAGCCTACAGAATTCTTACGAGCAGTACTTC.

The chain has TRBV5-4 and TRBJ2-1, with D perhaps TRBD2 (6 bases). The germline CDR1 and CDR2 sequences are SGHNT and YYREEE (reference sequence). The ends were cut back, 3 bases at V and 5 bases at J, with 9 bases in the middle. The CDR3 is made up of 13 amino acids. CDR3 sequence (DNA): TGTGCCAGCAGCTCGGCGGGGAACAATGAGCAGTTCTTC. Translating it yields CASSSAGNNEQFF. Full variable domain (outside the CDR3, taken from reference TRBV5-4 and TRBJ2-1): ETGVTQSPTHLIKTRGQQVTLRCSSQSGHNTVSWYQQALGQGPQFIFQYYREEENGRGNFPPRFSGLQFPNYSSELNVNALELDDSALYLCASSSAGNNEQFFGPGTRLTVL.

The gene calls are TRBV5-6 and TRBJ2-4; D might be TRBD2 (5 bases). This CDR3 comprises 17 residues. Trimming stripped 1 base from V and 0 bases from J, with 14 bases between. Germline CDR1 and CDR2: SGHDT and YYEEEE. The CDR3: CASSLQAMTIAKNIQYF. The CDR3 DNA is TGTGCCAGCAGCTTGCAGGCAATGACTATAGCCAAAAACATTCAGTACTTC.

For the CDR3, the DNA is TGTGCCAGCTCACAAGATACAGGGGGACTTAAGGAGACCCAGTACTTC. This encodes CASSQDTGGLKETQYF. The J gene is TRBJ2-5, the V gene TRBV18, with 8 bases aligning to TRBD1. The V gene end was trimmed by 4 bases and the J gene end by 5 bases; junction bases not matched to a gene: 12. Germline CDR1 KGHSH, CDR2 LQKENI. The CDR3 spans 16 residues.

V usage is TRBV9 and J usage is TRBJ2-5; possibly TRBD2 for D (5 bases). The CDR3 length is 17 residues. Germline V gene data show CDR1 as SGDLS and CDR2 as YYNGEE. Deletions cut 0 bases from V and 5 bases from J, with 20 bases between. CDR3 in DNA: TGTGCCAGCAGCGTAGCGTCATCTGCTAGCCCCATTGAGACCCAGTACTTC. It codes for CASSVASSASPIETQYF.

The V and J genes are TRBV27 and TRBJ2-2; D unresolved. CDR3 length: 13 amino acids. Trimming took off 5 bases at V and 6 bases at J, with 10 bases between the two ends. Germline CDR1 is MNHEY and CDR2 is SMNVEV (reference sequence). For the CDR3, the DNA is TGTGCCAGCAGTCCTAGGGTGCCCGGGGAGCTGTTTTTT. Translated, it gives CASSPRVPGELFF.

The chain has TRBV2 and TRBJ2-7; D not certain. This CDR3 is built from 13 residues. CDR1 and CDR2 from the germline V gene are SNHLY and FYNNEI. The ends were cut back, 1 base at V and 3 bases at J, with 7 bases in the middle. CDR3 coding DNA: TGTGCCAGCAGTGAAGAAAAGTTCTACGAGCAGTACTTC. It yields the protein CASSEEKFYEQYF. The complete variable domain, with remaining parts taken from reference TRBV2 and TRBJ2-7, reads EPEVTQTPSHQVTQMGQEVILRCVPISNHLYFYWYRQILGQKVEFLVSFYNNEISEKSEIFDDQFSVERPDGSNFTLKIRSTKLEDSAMYFCASSEEKFYEQYFGPGTRLTVT.

V gene TRBV10-2 combines with J gene TRBJ2-7, with D perhaps matching TRBD1 (5 bases). Per germline, CDR1 WSHSY and CDR2 SAAADI. This CDR3 region has 14 residues. Trimming shortened V by 3 bases and J by 5 bases, and 14 bases separated the two germline ends. The DNA of the CDR3 is TGCGCCAGCAGTGATTTTGGGGCGCAAGACGAGCAGTACTTC. Translation gives CASSDFGAQDEQYF.

Turning to this clone: Other DNA variants within this sample encode the same CDR3. The chain has TRBV5-1 and TRBJ2-7; 7 nucleotides match TRBD1. The CDR3 runs to 14 residues. The germline CDR1 and CDR2 sequences are SGHRS and YFSETQ. The V and J ends lost 0 bases and 3 bases, in that order; junction bases with no gene match: 3. The CDR3 bases are TGCGCCAGCAGCTTGGGTTCAGGGGGCTACGAGCAGTACTTC. Translated: CASSLGSGGYEQYF. Filled out from reference TRBV5-1 and TRBJ2-7, the complete variable domain reads KAGVTQTPRYLIKTRGQQVTLSCSPISGHRSVSWYQQTPGQGLQFLFEYFSETQRNKGNFPGRFSGRQFSNSRSEMNVSTLELGDSALYLCASSLGSGGYEQYFGPGTRLTVT.

This chain links TRBV28 with TRBJ2-7; D call uncertain. The CDR3 is made up of 14 amino acids. Germline loops: CDR1 MDHEN, CDR2 SYDVKM. Trimming removed 8 bases at V and 2 bases at J, with 16 bases between. CDR3 amino acids: CASSQLPTPYEQYF. CDR3 coding DNA: TGTGCCAGCTCCCAGCTTCCTACCCCCTACGAGCAGTACTTC.

The chain recombines TRBV28 with TRBJ2-7; 10 bases map to TRBD2. Germline lookup yields CDR1 MDHEN and CDR2 SYDVKM. Unmatched junction bases numbered 4, after V lost 5 bases and J lost 3 bases. CDR3 size: 14 residues. CDR3 coding DNA: TGTGCCAGCAGTGGGGGACTAGCGAGCTACGAGCAGTACTTC. It codes for CASSGGLASYEQYF.

The chain combines TRBV5-6 with TRBJ1-2, with 8 bases matching TRBD1. The V gene end was trimmed by 0 bases and the J gene end by 5 bases; junction bases not matched to a gene: 3. Germline V gene data show CDR1 as SGHDT and CDR2 as YYEEEE. CDR3 length: 14 residues. The CDR3 nucleotides are TGTGCCAGCAGCTTGGGGGGACAGGTTTATGGCTACACCTTC. Amino acids: CASSLGGQVYGYTF.

The gene calls are TRBV29-1 and TRBJ2-3; 10 positions agree with TRBD2. The junction had 16 bases not matched to a gene; V was cut back by 8 bases and J by 5 bases. The germline gives CDR1 SQVTM, CDR2 ANQGSEA. The CDR3 extends over 16 amino acids. CDR3 sequence: CSLLGGEREGEDTQYF. CDR3 in DNA: TGCAGCCTTCTGGGAGGGGAGCGGGAGGGTGAAGATACGCAGTATTTT.

The V gene is TRBV27, the J gene TRBJ2-7; 10 bases map to TRBD2. This CDR3 has 12 amino acids. The germline gives CDR1 MNHEY, CDR2 SMNVEV (reference sequence). J lost 6 bases, V lost 6 bases, and 2 bases had no gene match. This CDR3 reads CASSGLAAEQYF. The DNA for the CDR3 is TGTGCCAGCAGCGGACTAGCGGCCGAGCAGTACTTC.

A single count supports this clone. The DNA of the CDR3 is TGTGCCAGCAGTTACTCGCTCCCGGGGACAGGGGATGGCTACACCTTC. The encoded protein is CASSYSLPGTGDGYTF. The V and J genes are TRBV6-5 and TRBJ1-2; 10 bases are a match to TRBD1. Germline V lookup: CDR1 MNHEY, CDR2 SVGAGI. V gave up 0 bases and J gave up 6 bases; unmatched junction bases: 7. This CDR3 has 16 amino acids.

The chain combines TRBV28 with TRBJ1-5; no clear D. With 6 bases removed from V and 4 bases from J, the gap between germline ends came to 16 bases. This CDR3 contains 15 residues. Germline V gives CDR1 MDHEN, CDR2 SYDVKM. The CDR3 sequence: CASSSGLPINQPQHF. DNA for the CDR3: TGTGCCAGCAGCAGCGGACTCCCTATTAATCAGCCCCAGCATTTT.

The V call is TRBV19, the J call TRBJ1-1; D remains ambiguous. Trimming removed 0 bases at V and 7 bases at J, with 9 bases between. This CDR3 spans 13 amino acids. The germline gives CDR1 LNHDA, CDR2 SQIVND (reference sequence). CDR3 in amino acids: CASSIDPGIEAFF. The CDR3 nucleotides read TGTGCCAGTAGTATAGATCCGGGAATTGAAGCTTTCTTT.

This clone is a singleton in its sample. This chain joins TRBV11-2 and TRBJ2-1; D uncertain. This CDR3 is built from 15 residues. Germline V gives CDR1 SGHAT, CDR2 FQNNGV. Deletions cut 3 bases from V and 6 bases from J, with 15 bases between. Here the CDR3 reads CASSFEFYSGNEQFF. The CDR3 DNA follows: TGTGCCAGCAGCTTTGAATTTTACTCTGGCAATGAGCAGTTCTTC.

A single count supports this clone. The chain combines TRBV19 with TRBJ2-1; TRBD2 matches 9 bases. Germline V CDR1 and CDR2: LNHDA, SQIVND (reference sequence). This CDR3 is 14 amino acids long. V lost 7 bases, J lost 4 bases, and 5 bases stayed unmatched. The CDR3, as DNA: TGTGCCAGTAAGTCTAGCGGGGCGTACAATGAGCAGTTCTTC. It specifies CASKSSGAYNEQFF.

DNA for the CDR3: TGTGCCAGCAGCGGCCGCGACAAGATTTGGAACACTGAAGCTTTCTTT. Protein sequence: CASSGRDKIWNTEAFF. The chain carries TRBV9 and TRBJ1-1, with D hard to call. V shed 3 bases and J shed 1 base, with 16 bases lying between them. Germline loops: CDR1 SGDLS, CDR2 YYNGEE. The CDR3 runs 16 residues.

The V call is TRBV14, the J call TRBJ2-1, with 10 bases matching TRBD2. From germline, CDR1 is SGHDN and CDR2 FVKESK. Germline trimming cut 4 bases from V and 7 bases from J; bases unmatched to any gene: 4. This CDR3 comprises 14 residues. CDR3 region: CASSPSGRGNEQFF. The CDR3 DNA follows: TGTGCCAGCAGCCCCAGCGGGAGGGGGAATGAGCAGTTCTTC.

As regards this clone: The sample contains more than one DNA sequence encoding this CDR3. J is TRBJ1-1 and V is TRBV6-1, with 9 nucleotides matching TRBD1. V was clipped by 6 bases and J by 1 base; unmatched bases: 3. The CDR3 runs 14 residues. The V gene's germline CDR1 is MNHNS and CDR2 SASEGT. CDR3 sequence: CASRTTGGNTEAFF. CDR3 in DNA: TGTGCCAGCAGAACGACAGGGGGGAACACTGAAGCTTTCTTT.

The chain carries TRBV5-6 and TRBJ2-7; D not resolved. This CDR3 has 15 residues. Germline V gives CDR1 SGHDT, CDR2 YYEEEE. With 0 bases removed from V and 6 bases from J, the gap between germline ends came to 16 bases. CDR3 bases: TGTGCCAGCAGCTTGGTCTCTGGGGATCAGAGCGAGCAGTACTTC. It yields the protein CASSLVSGDQSEQYF. Full variable domain (missing parts from reference TRBV5-6 and TRBJ2-7): DAGVTQSPTHLIKTRGQQVTLRCSPKSGHDTVSWYQQALGQGPQFIFQYYEEEERQRGNFPDRFSGHQFPNYSSELNVNALLLGDSALYLCASSLVSGDQSEQYFGPGTRLTVT.

The chain joins TRBV7-9 to TRBJ2-7; D possibly matches TRBD1 or TRBD2 (5 bases each). CDR3 length: 17 amino acids. Germline loops: CDR1 SEHNR, CDR2 FQNEAQ (reference sequence). V gave up 1 base and J gave up 3 bases, with 19 bases separating them. The CDR3 here is CASSLEVGTQTLYEQYF. The CDR3 DNA reads as TGTGCCAGCAGCTTAGAGGTTGGGACCCAAACCCTCTACGAGCAGTACTTC. The full variable domain, with the rest looked up from reference TRBV7-9 and TRBJ2-7, is DTGVSQNPRHKITKRGQNVTFRCDPISEHNRLYWYRQTLGQGPEFLTYFQNEAQLEKSRLLSDRFSAERPKGSFSTLEIQRTEQGDSAMYLCASSLEVGTQTLYEQYFGPGTRLTVT.

The chain couples TRBV10-1 to TRBJ2-1; D call uncertain. In germline, CDR1 is WNHNN, CDR2 SYGVQD (reference sequence). Trimming cost V 2 bases and J 10 bases, with 9 bases left between them. This CDR3 comprises 12 residues. The CDR3 sequence: CASSEPLREQFF. CDR3 coding DNA: TGCGCCAGCAGTGAGCCTCTTCGAGAGCAGTTCTTC.

V and J are TRBV27 and TRBJ1-1; tentatively, D is TRBD1 (5 bases). V lost 2 bases, J lost 1 base, and 17 bases lay in between. From germline, CDR1 is MNHEY and CDR2 SMNVEV (reference sequence). The CDR3 has 17 residues. CDR3 in amino acids: CASSLQTVTNGNTEAFF. CDR3 sequence (DNA): TGTGCCAGCAGTTTACAGACAGTCACCAATGGGAACACTGAAGCTTTCTTT.

The rearrangement joins TRBV9 to TRBJ1-2; tentative D call: TRBD1 (5 bases). Germline V lookup: CDR1 SGDLS, CDR2 YYNGEE. This CDR3 contains 16 residues. Trimming pared 0 bases from V and 4 bases from J, leaving 16 bases between. The CDR3 DNA reads TGTGCCAGCAGCGTAGGGGGCGGACGGGAGGGCTATGGCTACACCTTC. As protein: CASSVGGGREGYGYTF.

V gene TRBV7-2 combines with J gene TRBJ1-6, with a possible D match to TRBD1 (5 bases). V was clipped by 6 bases and J by 5 bases, with 17 bases between them. Germline values: CDR1 SGHTA, CDR2 FQGNSA. The CDR3 runs 16 residues. DNA of the CDR3: TGTGCCAGCAGACGACGGCCTGACAGCAATAATTCACCCCTCCACTTT. Its protein is CASRRRPDSNNSPLHF. The whole variable domain, filled in from reference TRBV7-2 and TRBJ1-6, reads GAGVSQSPSNKVTEKGKDVELRCDPISGHTALYWYRQSLGQGLEFLIYFQGNSAPDKSGLPSDRFSAERTGGSVSTLTIQRTQQEDSAVYLCASRRRPDSNNSPLHFGNGTRLTVT.

For the CDR3, the DNA is TGTGCCAGCAGCTTGGGGACTAGCGGGAGAGGGGAGCTGTTTTTT. This codes for CASSLGTSGRGELFF. This chain connects TRBV5-6 to TRBJ2-2, with 13 bases lining up with TRBD2. CDR1 is SGHDT, CDR2 YYEEEE, per germline. The J segment lost 8 bases and the V segment lost 0 bases, leaving 1 base of the junction unmatched. CDR3 length: 15 amino acids.